These T cell receptor beta chains were read from a single sample in a study of T-cell reconstitution after alpha-beta-depleted transplantation in children. TCRdb called the PCR reads again in MiXCR, with one record for every CDR3 protein. The profile shows 700,000 or so distinct CDR3 sequences, roughly 14% of them singletons. Sequencing used PBMCs, obtained before TCRalphabeta/CD19-depleted stem cell transplant. The source of these receptors is a girl under 10 years old with congenital amegakaryocytic thrombocytopenia, due to receive a stem cell transplant. Each CDR3 is given with its conserved first and last residue. Each record gives: J gene, clone size, V gene, D gene, CDR3 DNA, CDR3 protein. D genes are given only for firm matches. The listing skips clone size in some rows; elsewhere it reads once, few, many or a size class.

TRBJ2-3 - TRBV12-3/TRBV12-4 - TGTGCCAGCACCCCTCGAGGTTCGCCAGTCACAGATACGCAGTATTTT CASTPRGSPVTDTQYF
TRBJ2-3 - TRBV11-2 TRBD2 TGTGCCAGCAGCTTTTCCTCTGTAGCAGCGGGAGGGAGCACAGATACGCAGTATTTT CASSFSSVAAGGSTDTQYF
TRBJ2-3 - TRBV15 - TGTGCCACCAGCAGACCTAGCGAGAGCACAGATACGCAGTATTTT CATSRPSESTDTQYF
TRBJ2-1 many TRBV20-1 - TGCAGTGCTAGAAGCACTCCCCACAATGAGCAGTTCTTC CSARSTPHNEQFF
TRBJ2-7 many TRBV5-1 - TGCGCCAGCAGCTTGACAGACAGGCTCTACGAGCAGTACTTC CASSLTDRLYEQYF
TRBJ1-5 many TRBV12-3/TRBV12-4 - TGTGCCAGCAGTCGCTACGGTAGCAATCAGCCCCAGCATTTT CASSRYGSNQPQHF
TRBJ1-5 many TRBV2 - TGTGCCAGCAGTGAATCCCTTCCTCGGACTGTTTGGAGTCAGCCCCAGCATTTT CASSESLPRTVWSQPQHF
TRBJ2-1 many TRBV3-1 TRBD2 TGTGCCAGCAGCCAAGATCTCGGACTAGCTGTCAATGAGCAGTTCTTC CASSQDLGLAVNEQFF
TRBJ2-1 - TRBV3-1 - TGTGCCAGCAGCCAGGCAGTCCAGACCCTAAACAATGAGCAGTTCTTC CASSQAVQTLNNEQFF
TRBJ2-7 many TRBV11-2 - TGTGCCAGCAGGCTGCGACAGATTACCTACGAGCAGTACTTC CASRLRQITYEQYF
TRBJ2-1 - TRBV12-3/TRBV12-4 TRBD2 TGTGCCAGCAGAAGGACCGGGACGCGGGGGAATGAGCAGTTCTTC CASRRTGTRGNEQFF
TRBJ2-1 few TRBV12-3/TRBV12-4 - TGTGCCAGCAGTACTAGCCGGGAGCAGTTCTTC CASSTSREQFF
TRBJ2-7 - TRBV4-2 - TGTGCCAGCAGCCGTGGGACCACCTACGAGCAGTACTTC CASSRGTTYEQYF
TRBJ2-3 many TRBV7-3 - TGTGCCAGCAGCCCCAGCTACTACCCTAGCACAGATACGCAGTATTTT CASSPSYYPSTDTQYF
TRBJ2-7 few TRBV11-2 - TGTGCCAGCAGCTTAGTAGGAGGAGATACACCTCTCTTCTTAGGCTACGAGCAGTACTTC CASSLVGGDTPLFLGYEQYF
TRBJ2-7 many TRBV29-1 - TGCAGCGTTGAGTTCGTGGGTGCTGGCTTGGGGGAGCAGTACTTC CSVEFVGAGLGEQYF
TRBJ2-2 many TRBV7-6 TRBD1 TGTGCCAGCAGCTTAGGAACAGGGGATCTCGGCGGGGAGCTGTTTTTT CASSLGTGDLGGELFF
TRBJ2-1 many TRBV5-6 - TGTGCCAGCAGAGAACGGGACTGGGGTGACGATGAGCAGTTCTTC CASRERDWGDDEQFF
TRBJ2-1 many TRBV7-6 - TGTGCCAGCAGCTTAGAATGGGGTGAGCAGTTCTTC CASSLEWGEQFF
TRBJ1-1 - TRBV4-2 - TGTGCCAGCAGCCAAGCGGGGATGGGTGAGGCTTTCTTT CASSQAGMGEAFF
TRBJ2-7 - TRBV20-1 TRBD1 TGCAGTGACACAGGGGGAACCTACGAGCAGTACTTC CSDTGGTYEQYF
TRBJ2-2 many TRBV29-1 TRBD1 TGCAGCGGGCGGACAGGGGCATCGCCCGGGGAGCTGTTTTTT CSGRTGASPGELFF
TRBJ2-2 - TRBV12-3/TRBV12-4 TRBD2 TGTGCCAGCAGCCCTAGCGGGAGGGACACCGGGGAGCTGTTTTTT CASSPSGRDTGELFF
TRBJ2-7 many TRBV12-3/TRBV12-4 - TGTGCCAGCAGTTCCGTAGTGGGCACTTCACCTAGATCCTACGAGCAGTACTTC CASSSVVGTSPRSYEQYF
TRBJ1-6 many TRBV6-1 - TGTGCCAGCAGACGGGACAAGAGTTCACCCCTCCACTTT CASRRDKSSPLHF
TRBJ2-3 many TRBV29-1 - TGCAGCGTGAGAGGGAGCTGGGCCACAGATACGCAGTATTTT CSVRGSWATDTQYF
TRBJ2-6 many TRBV29-1 - TGCAGCGTTGTACAGTCTAATGGGGCCAACGTCCTGACTTTC CSVVQSNGANVLTF
TRBJ2-5 - TRBV20-1 - TGCAGTGCTCTCCCCCTCCGGGAGAGCCCAGGAGAGACCCAGTACTTC CSALPLRESPGETQYF
TRBJ2-3 - TRBV9 TRBD2 TGTGCCAGCAGCGATCCGGGACTAGCGGGTAGCACAGATACGCAGTATTTT CASSDPGLAGSTDTQYF
TRBJ2-5 many TRBV12-3/TRBV12-4 - TGTGCCAGCAGTTTAGGCGACTGGGAAGAGACCCAGTACTTC CASSLGDWEETQYF
TRBJ2-1 many TRBV5-1 TRBD2 TGCGCCAGCAGCTTACCGACTAGCGGTTACAATGAGCAGTTCTTC CASSLPTSGYNEQFF
TRBJ2-1 - TRBV7-8 TRBD2 TGTGCCAGCAGCTTAAGGGTCCTAGCGGGATTGTACAATGAGCAGTTCTTC CASSLRVLAGLYNEQFF
TRBJ2-1 many TRBV5-1 TRBD2 TGCGCCAGCAGGTTAACTAGCGGGAGTGGGGATGAGCAGTTCTTC CASRLTSGSGDEQFF
TRBJ2-7 many TRBV5-1 TRBD1 TGCGCCAGCAGCTTGAAGACAGGGGCCTACGAGCAGTACTTC CASSLKTGAYEQYF
TRBJ1-3 - TRBV28 TRBD1 TGTGCCAGCAGTTTAGGGACAGGGGTCGGCGGAAACACCATATATTTT CASSLGTGVGGNTIYF
TRBJ2-3 many TRBV5-1 - TGCGCCAGCAGTCCTCGTTATAGGTCTAACAACGTCACAGATACGCAGTATTTT CASSPRYRSNNVTDTQYF
TRBJ1-2 - TRBV7-8 - TGTGCCAGCAGCTTGAGTCCGAGGAACTATGGCTACACCTTC CASSLSPRNYGYTF
TRBJ2-2 many TRBV28 - TGTGCCAGCAGTCATCCTTCAGCCGGGGAGCTGTTTTTT CASSHPSAGELFF
TRBJ2-1 - TRBV5-4 - TGTGCCAGCAGCTTTACGGGAATCTACAATGAGCAGTTCTTC CASSFTGIYNEQFF
TRBJ2-1 many TRBV12-3/TRBV12-4 - TGTGCCAGCAGTTTATATGGGCCGTCCGACGATGAGCAGTTCTTC CASSLYGPSDDEQFF
TRBJ2-1 many TRBV20-1 TRBD2 TGCAGTGCTAGAGACCTATTCGGGGGACTAGCGGGAACCCACAATGAGCAGTTCTTC CSARDLFGGLAGTHNEQFF
TRBJ2-3 many TRBV29-1 TRBD2 TGCAGCGTCACGGGGCTAGCGGGAGGGCCAGATACGCAGTATTTT CSVTGLAGGPDTQYF
TRBJ2-4 many TRBV28 TRBD1 TGTGCCAGCACCGGACAGGGAATCATTCAGTACTTC CASTGQGIIQYF
TRBJ2-7 many TRBV20-1 - TGCAGTGCTGAACTAACAGGATCTCGTGTATACGAGCAGTACTTC CSAELTGSRVYEQYF
TRBJ2-1 - TRBV29-1 - TGCAGCGTTGAGTCGGGGTTTTCCCTAAGGAATGAGCAGTTCTTC CSVESGFSLRNEQFF
TRBJ2-1 few TRBV5-1 - TGCGCCAGCTGGGGGACGTCCGGGGGTGAGCAGTTCTTC CASWGTSGGEQFF
TRBJ2-2 - TRBV3-1 TRBD2 TGTGCCAGCAGCCAAGGACTAGCGGGTTCTAACACCGGGGAGCTGTTTTTT CASSQGLAGSNTGELFF
TRBJ1-3 many TRBV11-2 - TGTGCCAGCAGCTACGACAGCTACTCTGGAAACACCATATATTTT CASSYDSYSGNTIYF
TRBJ1-2 few TRBV4-1 TRBD1 TGCGCCAGCAGCCAAGATTTCCGAGGGACAGGGATTTATGGCTACACCTTC CASSQDFRGTGIYGYTF
TRBJ2-5 few TRBV5-1 TRBD2 TGCGCCAGCAGCTTGGGACTAGCGGGAGGACGGGAAGAGACCCAGTACTTC CASSLGLAGGREETQYF
TRBJ2-2 many TRBV12-3/TRBV12-4 TRBD2 TGTGCCAGCAGTTGGCTAGCGGGAGTCCTCGGGGAGCTGTTTTTT CASSWLAGVLGELFF
TRBJ2-7 few TRBV5-1 TRBD2 TGCGCCAGCAGCTTGTGGCTAGCGGGAGCAGGGGGCGAGCAGTACTTC CASSLWLAGAGGEQYF